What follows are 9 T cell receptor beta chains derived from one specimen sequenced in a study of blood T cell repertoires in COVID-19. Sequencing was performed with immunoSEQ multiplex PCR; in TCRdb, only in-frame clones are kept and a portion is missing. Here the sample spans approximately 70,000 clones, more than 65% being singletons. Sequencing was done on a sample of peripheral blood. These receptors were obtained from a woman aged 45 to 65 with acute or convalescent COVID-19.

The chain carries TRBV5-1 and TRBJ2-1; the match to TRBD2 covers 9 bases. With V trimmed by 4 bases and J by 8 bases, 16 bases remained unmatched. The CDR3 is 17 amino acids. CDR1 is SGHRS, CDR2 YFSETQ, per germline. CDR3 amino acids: CASSDRLGGGALDEQFF. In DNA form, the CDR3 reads TGCGCCAGCAGCGACCGATTGGGCGGGGGGGCTTTGGATGAGCAGTTCTTC. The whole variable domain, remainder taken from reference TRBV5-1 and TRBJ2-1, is KAGVTQTPRYLIKTRGQQVTLSCSPISGHRSVSWYQQTPGQGLQFLFEYFSETQRNKGNFPGRFSGRQFSNSRSEMNVSTLELGDSALYLCASSDRLGGGALDEQFFGPGTRLTVL.

DNA of the CDR3: TGTGCCAGCAGTTACCCTCAGGGCACTGGGGCCAACGTCCTGACTTTC. Translating it yields CASSYPQGTGANVLTF. The chain joins TRBV6-6 to TRBJ2-6; D is perhaps TRBD1 (5 bases). V was cut by 2 bases and J by 2 bases, with 10 bases left in between. The CDR3 length is 16 residues. CDR1 is MNHNY, CDR2 SVGAGI, per germline (reference sequence).

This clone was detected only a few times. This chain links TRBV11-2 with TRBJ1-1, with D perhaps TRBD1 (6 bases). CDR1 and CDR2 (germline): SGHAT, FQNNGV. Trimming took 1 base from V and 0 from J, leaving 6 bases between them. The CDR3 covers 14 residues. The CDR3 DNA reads TGTGCCAGCAGCTTAGCAGGGGTGAACACTGAAGCTTTCTTT. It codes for CASSLAGVNTEAFF.

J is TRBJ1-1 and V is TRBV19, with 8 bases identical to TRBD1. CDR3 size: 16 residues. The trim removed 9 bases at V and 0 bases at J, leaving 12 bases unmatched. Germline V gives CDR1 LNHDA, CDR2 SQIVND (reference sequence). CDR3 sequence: CASNRGMTYLNTEAFF. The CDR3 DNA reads TGTGCCAGCAACAGGGGGATGACTTATTTGAACACTGAAGCTTTCTTT.

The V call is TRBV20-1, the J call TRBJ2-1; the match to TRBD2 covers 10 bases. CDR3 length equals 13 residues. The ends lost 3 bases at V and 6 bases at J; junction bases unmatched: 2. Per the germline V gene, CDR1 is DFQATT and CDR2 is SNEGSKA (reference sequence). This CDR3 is CSASVAGGNEQFF. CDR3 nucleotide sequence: TGCAGTGCTAGTGTAGCGGGGGGCAATGAGCAGTTCTTC.

The CDR3 protein is CASSFWTSDHTGELFF. In nucleotides, the CDR3 is TGCGCCAGCAGCTTTTGGACTAGCGATCACACCGGGGAGCTGTTTTTT. The gene calls are TRBV5-1 and TRBJ2-2; 9 bases are a match to TRBD2. The length of the CDR3 is 16 residues. Germline CDR1 is SGHRS and CDR2 is YFSETQ. J lost 3 bases, V lost 2 bases, and 5 bases had no gene match.

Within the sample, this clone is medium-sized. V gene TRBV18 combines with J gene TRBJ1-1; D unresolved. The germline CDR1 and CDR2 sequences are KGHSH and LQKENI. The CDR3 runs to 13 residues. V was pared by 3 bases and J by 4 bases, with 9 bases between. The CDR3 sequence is CASSPRYGTEAFF. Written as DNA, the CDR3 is TGTGCCAGCTCACCTCGTTACGGCACTGAAGCTTTCTTT.

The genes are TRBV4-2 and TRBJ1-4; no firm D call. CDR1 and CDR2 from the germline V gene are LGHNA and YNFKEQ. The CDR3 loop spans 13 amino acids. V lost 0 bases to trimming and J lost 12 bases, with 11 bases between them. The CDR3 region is CASSQDFGRELFF. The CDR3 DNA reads TGTGCCAGCAGCCAAGATTTCGGCCGGGAACTGTTTTTT.

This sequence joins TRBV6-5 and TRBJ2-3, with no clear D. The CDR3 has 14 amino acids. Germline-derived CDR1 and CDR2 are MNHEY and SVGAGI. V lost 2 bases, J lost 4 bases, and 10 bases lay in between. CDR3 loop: CASSYTSKPDTQYF. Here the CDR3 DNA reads TGTGCCAGCAGTTACACCAGTAAACCAGATACGCAGTATTTT.